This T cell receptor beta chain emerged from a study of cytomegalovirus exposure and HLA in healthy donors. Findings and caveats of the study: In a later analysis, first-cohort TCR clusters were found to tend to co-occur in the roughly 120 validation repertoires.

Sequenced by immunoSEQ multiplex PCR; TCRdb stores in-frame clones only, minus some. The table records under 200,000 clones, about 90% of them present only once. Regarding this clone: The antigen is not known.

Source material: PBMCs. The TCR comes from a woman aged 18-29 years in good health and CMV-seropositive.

CDR3 nucleotide sequence: TGTGCCAGCAGCTTGGGCTTGTACAATGAGCAGTTCTTC. As protein: CASSLGLYNEQFF. This chain joins TRBV7-8 and TRBJ2-1; no definite D call. The CDR3 sequence is 13 residues long. Deletions cut 3 bases from V and 4 bases from J, with 7 bases between. Germline CDR1 and CDR2: SGHVS and FQNEAQ.